This T cell receptor beta chain stems from a study of blood T cell repertoires in COVID-19. Study-level information: Samples came from the United States, Italy and Spain, spanning acute and convalescent COVID-19.

The CDR3 consists of 11 residues. V was shortened by 3 bases and J by 1 base, with 3 bases between the two germline ends. Germline lookup yields CDR1 DFQATT and CDR2 SNEGSKA (reference sequence). Authors' processing steps: Estimation of nucleated cell counts was performed using reference gene primer amplification. Measured with immunoSEQ multiplex PCR; TCRdb has only the in-frame clones, and not every one. That table gives V, J and clone size, and the DNA gave D and trimming. The data contain around 150,000 clones, more than 75% of them singletons. Material: peripheral blood. The chain combines TRBV20-1 with TRBJ2-5, with D unresolved. This TCR was recovered from a woman in her thirties or forties with acute or convalescent COVID-19. DNA of the CDR3: TGCAGTGCTAGCGTCCAAGAGACCCAGTACTTC. This translates into CSASVQETQYF.